The 17 T cell receptor beta chains below all came from one sample that was sequenced in a study of blood T cells in healthy people across ages. Next came a second PCR, run for about 7 to 12 cycles, which used a sample-barcoded 5' primer along with a J-beta primer mix. A single record per CDR3 protein comes from TCRdb applying MiXCR to the 5' RACE reads. The sample lists about 1.6 million distinct CDR3 sequences, roughly a third occurring once. Sequenced: blood. These receptors were collected from a woman younger than 45 in good health.

Here the CDR3 reads CSVREGTEYGYTF. The CDR3 DNA sequence: TGCAGCGTTCGCGAAGGGACAGAATATGGCTACACCTTC. This rearrangement joins TRBV29-1 to TRBJ1-2; 7 positions agree with TRBD1. With V trimmed by 5 bases and J by 5 bases, 8 bases remained unmatched. Germline CDR1 reads SQVTM; CDR2 reads ANQGSEA. The CDR3 has 13 amino acids.

This clonotype came up many times. V usage is TRBV4-1 and J usage is TRBJ1-6; D is possibly TRBD1 (5 bases). CDR3 length: 14 amino acids. V was clipped by 1 base and J by 9 bases, with 10 bases between them. From germline, CDR1 is MGHRA and CDR2 YSYEKL. The CDR3 protein is CASSQVLGVSPLHF. The CDR3 DNA reads TGCGCCAGCAGCCAAGTGCTAGGGGTTTCACCCCTCCACTTT.

This chain links TRBV7-2 with TRBJ2-7; D ambiguous. Germline V gene lookup returns CDR1 SGHTA and CDR2 FQGNSA. V was clipped by 1 base and J by 5 bases, with 12 bases between them. This CDR3 is built from 14 residues. The CDR3 DNA reads as TGTGCCAGCAGCTTAGTAGACTGGCACCACGAGCAGTACTTC. This translates into CASSLVDWHHEQYF. Full variable domain (outside the CDR3, taken from reference TRBV7-2 and TRBJ2-7): GAGVSQSPSNKVTEKGKDVELRCDPISGHTALYWYRQSLGQGLEFLIYFQGNSAPDKSGLPSDRFSAERTGGSVSTLTIQRTQQEDSAVYLCASSLVDWHHEQYFGPGTRLTVT.

This clonotype has a handful of counts. The V call is TRBV7-9, the J call TRBJ2-7; unclear D gene. The CDR3 is made up of 14 amino acids. V was trimmed by 5 bases and J by 3 bases, leaving 14 bases between them. Looked up from germline, CDR1 is SEHNR and CDR2 is FQNEAQ (reference sequence). CDR3 nucleotide sequence: TGTGCCAGCAGCCCCGGTAGTCCCCTCTACGAGCAGTACTTC. Translation gives CASSPGSPLYEQYF.

A few counts support this clonotype. The chain joins TRBV11-2 to TRBJ2-3, with D perhaps TRBD1 (5 bases). Trimming left V 2 bases short and J 4 bases short, with 10 bases between. There are 14 residues in the CDR3. Germline-derived CDR1 and CDR2 are SGHAT and FQNNGV. CDR3 residues: CASSLFQGADTQYF. CDR3 coding DNA: TGTGCCAGCAGCTTATTCCAAGGGGCAGATACGCAGTATTTT.

V gene TRBV28 combines with J gene TRBJ2-4; the match to TRBD1 covers 8 bases. The end of the DNA is better explained by TRBJ2-7, so the J call may be wrong. The CDR3 covers 14 residues. CDR1 and CDR2 from the germline V gene are MDHEN and SYDVKM. The CDR3 spells CASSRPRQGIEQYF. The CDR3 region has the DNA TGTGCCAGCAGTCGACCAAGACAGGGGATCGAGCAGTACTTC.

This clonotype was detected only a few times. The chain uses TRBV12-3 or TRBV12-4 and TRBJ2-7, with D possibly being TRBD1 (6 bases). The CDR3 spans 13 residues. V lost 3 bases and J 4 bases, leaving 10 bases between the germline ends. The CDR3 DNA follows: TGTGCCAGCAGTTTGACTGACAGGTACGAGCAGTACTTC. Protein sequence: CASSLTDRYEQYF.

The chain couples TRBV5-5 to TRBJ2-2; D may be TRBD1 or TRBD2 (6 bases each). The CDR3 sequence is 16 residues long. CDR1 is SGHKS and CDR2 is YYEKEE in the germline V gene (reference sequence). V shed 3 bases and J shed 1 base, with 13 bases lying between them. CDR3 amino acids: CASSSEGGRNTGELFF. The CDR3 coding sequence is TGTGCCAGCAGCTCCGAAGGGGGGAGGAACACCGGGGAGCTGTTTTTT.

This clonotype appeared a few times. The chain employs TRBV7-2 and TRBJ2-7; 7 bases are a match to TRBD2. Germline trimming cut 1 base from V and 3 bases from J; bases unmatched to any gene: 12. From germline, CDR1 is SGHTA and CDR2 FQGNSA. This CDR3 is built from 17 residues. For the CDR3, the DNA is TGTGCCAGCAGCTTAGGTCCCCCCGGCGGGGGTCTCTACGAGCAGTACTTC. This encodes CASSLGPPGGGLYEQYF.

The table lists this clonotype with a few counts. The chain carries TRBV5-1 and TRBJ2-1; D not resolved. Per the germline V gene, CDR1 is SGHRS and CDR2 is YFSETQ. V lost 6 bases and J lost 6, with 16 bases in between. The CDR3 consists of 14 residues. CDR3 bases: TGCGCCAGCACCAAATTGGCCGGGTTCAATGAGCAGTTCTTC. This sequence encodes CASTKLAGFNEQFF.

V and J are TRBV5-1 and TRBJ2-7; 7 nucleotides agree with TRBD1. Unmatched junction bases numbered 8, after V lost 2 bases and J lost 0 bases. In germline, CDR1 is SGHRS, CDR2 YFSETQ. This CDR3 spans 16 amino acids. The CDR3 here is CASSLPTGVDSYEQYF. DNA for the CDR3: TGCGCCAGCAGCTTACCTACAGGGGTCGACTCCTACGAGCAGTACTTC.

In this sample, this clonotype turned up a few times. V and J are TRBV14 and TRBJ2-5; a weak D match, TRBD1 (6 bases). This CDR3 region has 14 residues. Germline V gene sequence: CDR1 SGHDN, CDR2 FVKESK. V was trimmed by 4 bases and J by 5 bases, leaving 14 bases between them. The CDR3 reads CASSPGTFSETQYF. The DNA of the CDR3 is TGTGCCAGCAGCCCGGGGACATTCTCGGAGACCCAGTACTTC. The full variable domain, in which reference TRBV14 and TRBJ2-5 provide the parts outside the CDR3, is EAGVTQFPSHSVIEKGQTVTLRCDPISGHDNLYWYRRVMGKEIKFLLHFVKESKQDESGMPNNRFLAERTGGTYSTLKVQPAELEDSGVYFCASSPGTFSETQYFGPGTRLLVL.

The gene calls are TRBV3-1 and TRBJ2-7, with 7 bases aligning to TRBD1. CDR3 length: 16 residues. From germline, CDR1 is LGHDT and CDR2 YNNKEL (reference sequence). V gave up 0 bases and J gave up 5 bases; unmatched junction bases: 10. DNA of the CDR3: TGTGCCAGCAGCCAAGATCCGCCAGGGGGAATGAACGAGCAGTACTTC. Its translation is CASSQDPPGGMNEQYF.

The chain links TRBV7-3 to TRBJ1-6; 8 bases match TRBD1. V dropped 3 bases and J dropped 5; count of bases not matched to a gene: 3. CDR1 is SGHTA and CDR2 is FQGTGA in the germline V gene. CDR3 size: 15 residues. CDR3 DNA sequence: TGTGCCAGCAGCTTGACAGGGGTGGATAATTCACCCCTCCACTTT. It translates to CASSLTGVDNSPLHF.

The chain couples TRBV15 to TRBJ1-6; D is undetermined. This CDR3 comprises 13 residues. The germline CDR1 and CDR2 sequences are LNHNV and YYDKDF (reference sequence). The V end lost 4 bases, the J end lost 8 bases, and 9 bases lay between the germline ends. In DNA form, the CDR3 reads TGTGCCACCAGCAAGATTGTTTATTCACCCCTCCACTTT. It yields the protein CATSKIVYSPLHF.

The chain uses TRBV6-1 and TRBJ2-2; 10 positions match TRBD2. V was clipped by 0 bases and J by 6 bases; unmatched bases: 10. This CDR3 spans 18 amino acids. Germline V gene data show CDR1 as MNHNS and CDR2 as SASEGT. CDR3 nucleotides: TGTGCCAGCAGTGAAGCGCGGCTAGCGGGGGACCGGGCCGGGGAGCTGTTTTTT. Its translation is CASSEARLAGDRAGELFF.

This clonotype was seen a few times. V gene TRBV7-6 combines with J gene TRBJ2-4; D might be TRBD2 (6 bases). Trimming removed 5 bases from V and 0 bases from J, with 20 bases in between. The CDR3 consists of 18 residues. Germline V gene sequence: CDR1 SGHVS, CDR2 FNYEAQ. The CDR3 here is CASSPLGGAPLAKNIQYF. Written as DNA, the CDR3 is TGTGCCAGCAGCCCCCTCGGGGGAGCCCCTTTAGCCAAAAACATTCAGTACTTC.